Detailed here is one T cell receptor beta chain. There are 14 residues in the CDR3. V was clipped by 0 bases and J by 2 bases, with 8 bases between them. Germline CDR1 reads SGHRS; CDR2 reads YFSETQ. Measured with immunoSEQ multiplex PCR; TCRdb has only the in-frame clones, and not every one. The table has some 100,000 clones, roughly 88% seen once. The sample comes from a study of control samples from healthy donors and cancer patients. The genes are TRBV5-1 and TRBJ1-1, with D unresolved. The origin of this receptor is a man aged 30-40 years in good health. Specimen: blood. The CDR3 region has the DNA TGCGCCAGCAGCTTGGTAACGGGTAACACTGAAGCTTTCTTT. Protein: CASSLVTGNTEAFF.